The 27 T cell receptor beta chains listed next were all sequenced from one sample in a study of cytomegalovirus exposure and HLA in healthy donors. PCR was performed using 60 Vbeta and 13 Jbeta primers. Sequenced by immunoSEQ multiplex PCR; TCRdb stores in-frame clones only, minus some. Its table lists about 130,000 clones. The sequencing sample was made of PBMCs. These TCRs come from a woman aged 40 to 50 in good health and CMV-seropositive.

V and J are TRBV11-2 and TRBJ1-4; D is unclear. V was cut by 5 bases and J by 7 bases, with 17 bases left in between. The CDR3 length is 15 residues. Germline V CDR1 and CDR2: SGHAT, FQNNGV. CDR3 region: CASSEGRGLVEKLFF. The CDR3 DNA is TGTGCCAGCAGCGAGGGTAGAGGGTTGGTTGAAAAACTGTTTTTT.

This sequence joins TRBV6-5 and TRBJ2-1; 11 bases match TRBD2. This CDR3 spans 15 amino acids. With V trimmed by 6 bases and J by 8 bases, 9 bases remained unmatched. CDR1 is MNHEY and CDR2 is SVGAGI in the germline V gene. The CDR3 loop is CASRSSSGRYDEQFF. DNA of the CDR3: TGTGCCAGCAGATCCTCTAGCGGGAGGTACGATGAGCAGTTCTTC.

The chain joins TRBV15 to TRBJ2-7; 12 bases align to TRBD1. Germline CDR1 and CDR2: LNHNV and YYDKDF (reference sequence). CDR3 size: 16 residues. V lost 2 bases, J lost 6 bases, and 8 bases stayed unmatched. The CDR3 protein is CATSRNPGQGAFEQYF. The CDR3, as DNA: TGTGCCACCAGCAGAAATCCGGGACAGGGGGCTTTCGAGCAGTACTTC. The full variable domain, with the rest looked up from reference TRBV15 and TRBJ2-7, is DAMVIQNPRYQVTQFGKPVTLSCSQTLNHNVMYWYQQKSSQAPKLLFHYYDKDFNNEADTPDNFQSRRPNTSFCFLDIRSPGLGDTAMYLCATSRNPGQGAFEQYFGPGTRLTVT.

This sequence joins TRBV9 and TRBJ2-1; maybe TRBD2 (7 bases). The V and J ends lost 2 bases and 8 bases respectively, with 20 bases between them. The CDR3 contains 16 residues. Germline V gene data show CDR1 as SGDLS and CDR2 as YYNGEE. CDR3 nucleotides: TGTGCCAGCAGCGTCGGAGGGGGAGGGCCTGGCGATGAGCAGTTCTTC. Encoded protein: CASSVGGGGPGDEQFF.

This chain connects TRBV30 to TRBJ2-2; D unclear. Looked up from germline, CDR1 is GTSNPN and CDR2 is SVGIG (reference sequence). The CDR3 sequence is 13 residues long. The V gene lost 2 bases and the J gene lost 0 bases, with 4 bases spanning the gap. The CDR3 DNA reads as TGTGCCTGGAGTCCCGCGAACACCGGGGAGCTGTTTTTT. The encoded protein is CAWSPANTGELFF.

The gene calls are TRBV11-3 and TRBJ1-5; a possible D gene is TRBD1 (6 bases). Germline values: CDR1 SGHNT, CDR2 YENEEA. CDR3 length equals 18 residues. V lost 0 bases to trimming and J lost 1 base, with 16 bases between them. The CDR3 DNA follows: TGTGCCAGCAGCTTAGATGGGGGGGGCGGCCGGAGCAATCAGCCCCAGCATTTT. Its translation is CASSLDGGGGRSNQPQHF.

The chain recombines TRBV5-4 with TRBJ2-7, with D possibly being TRBD1 (6 bases). The V end lost 4 bases, the J end lost 3 bases, and 14 bases lay between the germline ends. This CDR3 is built from 14 residues. Germline assignment: CDR1 SGHNT and CDR2 YYREEE (reference sequence). The CDR3 DNA is TGTGCCAGCAGCCCCCAGGGGCCCCTCTACGAGCAGTACTTC. Translating it yields CASSPQGPLYEQYF.

The chain is built from TRBV6-1 and TRBJ1-5, with 7 nucleotides matching TRBD1. The CDR3 loop spans 17 amino acids. J was trimmed by 5 bases and V by 6 bases; bases with no gene match: 16. Germline CDR1 is MNHNS and CDR2 is SASEGT. The CDR3 loop reads CASRERGQLKVYQPQHF. Written as DNA, the CDR3 is TGTGCCAGCAGAGAACGGGGACAGCTAAAGGTGTATCAGCCCCAGCATTTT.

The chain has TRBV7-9 and TRBJ2-7, with 8 bases matching TRBD2. The CDR3 runs to 13 residues. V shed 4 bases and J 3 bases; nucleotides not matched to a gene: 2. Germline CDR1 is SEHNR and CDR2 is FQNEAQ (reference sequence). The CDR3 protein is CASSSAGVYEQYF. The CDR3 DNA follows: TGTGCCAGCAGCTCAGCGGGAGTCTACGAGCAGTACTTC.

The rearrangement joins TRBV4-1 to TRBJ2-7, with unresolved D. Germline CDR1 MGHRA, CDR2 YSYEKL. The CDR3 totals 12 residues. Trimming removed 0 bases at V and 3 bases at J, with 3 bases between. The CDR3 coding sequence is TGCGCCAGCAGCCAAGACAGCTACGAGCAGTACTTC. It translates to CASSQDSYEQYF.

The J gene is TRBJ1-2, the V gene TRBV30; D is possibly TRBD1 (6 bases). The germline V gene encodes CDR1 GTSNPN and CDR2 SVGIG (reference sequence). The V gene lost 0 bases and the J gene lost 3 bases, with 8 bases spanning the gap. This CDR3 is built from 13 residues. The CDR3 DNA reads as TGTGCCTGGAGTGTACAGGGTGACTATGGCTACACCTTC. Its translation: CAWSVQGDYGYTF.

V and J are TRBV27 and TRBJ2-3, with 7 bases aligning to TRBD1. The CDR3 contains 16 residues. V lost 5 bases and J lost 2; bases outside the gene matches: 10. Germline loops: CDR1 MNHEY, CDR2 SMNVEV (reference sequence). CDR3 in DNA: TGTGCCAGCAGTCGGGACAGTGGGACCCTCACAGATACGCAGTATTTT. It encodes CASSRDSGTLTDTQYF.

The chain links TRBV7-3 to TRBJ2-5; TRBD2 agrees at 7 bases. Germline values: CDR1 SGHTA, CDR2 FQGTGA. With 6 bases clipped from V and 2 bases from J, the junction kept 6 bases outside the gene matches. The CDR3 extends over 14 amino acids. This CDR3 reads CASSASGVQETQYF. CDR3 sequence (DNA): TGTGCCAGCAGTGCAAGCGGGGTTCAAGAGACCCAGTACTTC. Together with reference TRBV7-3 and TRBJ2-5, the CDR3 gives the full variable domain: GAGVSQTPSNKVTEKGKYVELRCDPISGHTALYWYRQSLGQGPEFLIYFQGTGAADDSGLPNDRFFAVRPEGSVSTLKIQRTERGDSAVYLCASSASGVQETQYFGPGTRLLVL.

The chain joins TRBV7-3 to TRBJ2-4; the match to TRBD1 covers 7 bases. Germline-derived CDR1 and CDR2 are SGHTA and FQGTGA. This CDR3 region has 13 residues. The V and J ends lost 2 bases and 9 bases, in that order; junction bases with no gene match: 4. The DNA of the CDR3 is TGTGCCAGCAGCTTAGACAGGGTGGGCATTCAGTACTTC. Residues: CASSLDRVGIQYF.

The chain joins TRBV6-6 to TRBJ1-5; D call uncertain. Germline loops: CDR1 MNHNY, CDR2 SVGAGI (reference sequence). Trimming stripped 5 bases from V and 7 bases from J, with 18 bases between. The CDR3 has 15 amino acids. The CDR3 coding sequence is TGTGCCAGCAGTCTAAGGACCCCCGGGAACCAGCCCCAGCATTTT. This codes for CASSLRTPGNQPQHF.

The rearrangement uses TRBV5-5 and TRBJ2-7, with TRBD1 matching 8 bases. The length of the CDR3 is 14 residues. Germline-derived CDR1 and CDR2 are SGHKS and YYEKEE (reference sequence). Unmatched junction bases numbered 6, after V lost 1 base and J lost 6 bases. Written as DNA, the CDR3 is TGTGCCAGCAGCTTGATTTCCGACAGGGGCGAGCAGTACTTC. Encoded protein: CASSLISDRGEQYF.

This sequence joins TRBV7-8 and TRBJ1-3; TRBD1 matches 7 bases. V dropped 4 bases and J dropped 7; count of bases not matched to a gene: 4. The germline V gene encodes CDR1 SGHVS and CDR2 FQNEAQ. This CDR3 region has 13 residues. The CDR3 coding sequence is TGTGCCAGCAGCTATAGCAGGGGGAACACCATATATTTT. Translating gives CASSYSRGNTIYF.

The CDR3 here is CASSRVIGGTGELFF. CDR3 in DNA: TGCGCCAGCAGCCGCGTTATTGGGGGGACCGGGGAGCTGTTTTTT. The chain employs TRBV4-1 and TRBJ2-2, with D possibly TRBD2 on 6 matching bases. Per germline, CDR1 MGHRA and CDR2 YSYEKL. The ends were cut back, 4 bases at V and 5 bases at J, with 14 bases in the middle. This CDR3 has 15 amino acids.

This chain uses TRBV27 with TRBJ2-2; 10 bases line up with TRBD1. V was pared by 2 bases and J by 3 bases, with 3 bases of the junction left unmatched. The germline CDR1 and CDR2 sequences are MNHEY and SMNVEV (reference sequence). This CDR3 region has 16 residues. The CDR3 bases are TGTGCCAGCAGTTTAGCGGGACAGGGGTACACCGGGGAGCTGTTTTTT. It encodes CASSLAGQGYTGELFF.

The chain recombines TRBV28 with TRBJ2-7; weak D call: TRBD2 (6 bases). CDR1 and CDR2 from the germline V gene are MDHEN and SYDVKM. The CDR3 runs 15 residues. V was cut by 5 bases and J by 2 bases, with 16 bases left in between. CDR3 bases: TGTGCCAGCAGTGCCCCCCCCGGGGGACCCTACGAGCAGTACTTC. This codes for CASSAPPGGPYEQYF.

The chain joins TRBV29-1 to TRBJ2-3; a possible D gene is TRBD1 (6 bases). This CDR3 region has 13 residues. The germline V gene has CDR1 SQVTM and CDR2 ANQGSEA. The ends were cut back, 8 bases at V and 0 bases at J, with 12 bases in the middle. DNA for the CDR3: TGCAGCTACCCTAGGGGGAGCACAGATACGCAGTATTTT. It yields the protein CSYPRGSTDTQYF.

This chain links TRBV27 with TRBJ2-1; TRBD2 matches at 7 bases. Germline CDR1 and CDR2: MNHEY and SMNVEV (reference sequence). CDR3 size: 14 residues. J lost 8 bases, V lost 2 bases, and 6 bases had no gene match. The CDR3 protein is CASSLGGSGDEQFF. In DNA form, the CDR3 reads TGTGCCAGCAGTTTAGGCGGGAGCGGCGATGAGCAGTTCTTC.

The chain employs TRBV10-3 and TRBJ2-1; 10 bases are shared with TRBD1. Trimming cost V 5 bases and J 3 bases; bases outside gene matches: 4. The CDR3 runs 15 residues. Germline V gives CDR1 ENHRY, CDR2 SYGVKD. Here the CDR3 reads CAISSGTGVYNEQFF. The CDR3 region has the DNA TGTGCCATCAGTTCCGGGACAGGGGTCTACAATGAGCAGTTCTTC.

This chain links TRBV7-2 with TRBJ2-7; D is ambiguous. In germline, CDR1 is SGHTA, CDR2 FQGNSA. V was trimmed by 5 bases and J by 2 bases, leaving 16 bases between them. The CDR3 contains 15 residues. The CDR3 is CASSPTSWYPYEQYF. DNA of the CDR3: TGTGCCAGCAGCCCGACTTCGTGGTATCCCTACGAGCAGTACTTC. The full variable domain, completed using reference TRBV7-2 and TRBJ2-7, is GAGVSQSPSNKVTEKGKDVELRCDPISGHTALYWYRQSLGQGLEFLIYFQGNSAPDKSGLPSDRFSAERTGGSVSTLTIQRTQQEDSAVYLCASSPTSWYPYEQYFGPGTRLTVT.

The V call is TRBV9, the J call TRBJ2-7, with D perhaps matching TRBD1 (6 bases). The CDR3 extends over 13 amino acids. V lost 4 bases, J lost 4 bases, and 12 bases lay in between. Germline lookup yields CDR1 SGDLS and CDR2 YYNGEE. The chain's CDR3 is CASSPPDSYEQYF. CDR3 sequence (DNA): TGTGCCAGCAGCCCTCCGGACAGTTACGAGCAGTACTTC. Full variable domain (remainder filled in from reference TRBV9 and TRBJ2-7): DSGVTQTPKHLITATGQRVTLRCSPRSGDLSVYWYQQSLDQGLQFLIQYYNGEERAKGNILERFSAQQFPDLHSELNLSSLELGDSALYFCASSPPDSYEQYFGPGTRLTVT.

The chain couples TRBV28 to TRBJ2-6, with a tentative D call TRBD2 (5 bases). Trimming removed 2 bases at V and 4 bases at J, with 9 bases between. Germline assignment: CDR1 MDHEN and CDR2 SYDVKM. The CDR3 length is 15 residues. CDR3 sequence (DNA): TGTGCCAGCAGTTTAGGGCGGGCCGGGGCCAACGTCCTGACTTTC. It yields the protein CASSLGRAGANVLTF.

The J gene is TRBJ1-5, the V gene TRBV7-9, with a tentative D call TRBD1 (6 bases). The CDR3 covers 16 residues. Looked up from germline, CDR1 is SEHNR and CDR2 is FQNEAQ (reference sequence). Trimming removed 4 bases at V and 7 bases at J, with 20 bases between. Here the CDR3 DNA reads TGTGCCAGCAGCTCCACCAAACGGGGGGCAGGACAGCCCCAGCATTTT. It is translated as CASSSTKRGAGQPQHF.